A single sample is the source of the 29 T cell receptor beta chains below, sequenced in a study of T cell repertoires in cytomegalovirus infection. TCRdb fed the reads into MiXCR, producing one record per CDR3 protein. The data show some 350,000 distinct CDR3 sequences, with roughly 36% seen just once and approximately 13% held by the top ten. Their antigen targets remain unknown. The sequences come from cultured PBMCs, collected from culture after CMV antigen stimulation. Receptors were obtained from a human donor in good health (CMV status not recorded). Some clones in this sample may be carry-over from other donors' samples.

The rearrangement uses TRBV29-1 and TRBJ2-3; D gene unclear. The CDR3 totals 12 residues. V was cut by 0 bases and J by 4 bases, with 5 bases left in between. Germline loops: CDR1 SQVTM, CDR2 ANQGSEA. In DNA, the CDR3 is TGCAGCGTTGAAGACCGCTCAGATACGCAGTATTTT. Its translation is CSVEDRSDTQYF.

The J gene is TRBJ1-4, the V gene TRBV5-4, with D unresolved. Trimming removed 3 bases from V and 3 bases from J, with 6 bases in between. Germline CDR1 and CDR2: SGHNT and YYREEE (reference sequence). This CDR3 has 13 residues. The CDR3 here is CASSSDPNEKLFF. CDR3 nucleotide sequence: TGTGCCAGCAGCTCGGACCCTAATGAAAAACTGTTTTTT.

The chain joins TRBV11-3 to TRBJ2-1; D is ambiguous. The V and J ends lost 7 bases and 6 bases respectively, with 7 bases between them. The CDR3 spans 11 residues. The V gene's germline CDR1 is SGHNT and CDR2 YENEEA. CDR3 in amino acids: CASTTGNEQFF. The CDR3 DNA is TGTGCCAGCACAACTGGCAATGAGCAGTTCTTC.

V and J are TRBV6-5 and TRBJ1-1; 7 positions agree with TRBD1. This CDR3 spans 14 amino acids. V lost 4 bases, J lost 9 bases, and 11 bases stayed unmatched. The germline gives CDR1 MNHEY, CDR2 SVGAGI. CDR3 DNA: TGTGCCAGCAGTTTCTTGGGAGGGGGCGTGAAAGCTTTCTTT. Translated: CASSFLGGGVKAFF.

The chain employs TRBV20-1 and TRBJ1-1; D call uncertain. Germline CDR1 reads DFQATT; CDR2 reads SNEGSKA (reference sequence). The CDR3 is 13 residues long. Trimming cost V 4 bases and J 4 bases, with 13 bases left between them. The CDR3 protein is CSAKFPARTEAFF. In DNA form, the CDR3 reads TGCAGTGCTAAGTTCCCAGCGCGCACTGAAGCTTTCTTT.

The CDR3 reads CASSLSTVPNYGYTF. In DNA form, the CDR3 reads TGTGCCAGCAGTTTATCCACAGTTCCTAACTATGGCTACACCTTC. This chain uses TRBV27 with TRBJ1-2; D not resolved. V gave up 0 bases and J gave up 0 bases, with 8 bases separating them. This CDR3 contains 15 residues. Germline V gives CDR1 MNHEY, CDR2 SMNVEV (reference sequence).

The V and J genes are TRBV2 and TRBJ2-7; D call uncertain. This CDR3 region has 11 residues. V was clipped by 2 bases and J by 5 bases, with 4 bases between them. Germline CDR1 and CDR2: SNHLY and FYNNEI. The CDR3 bases are TGTGCCAGCAGTGAATGGCACGAGCAGTACGTC. It codes for CASSEWHEQYV.

This rearrangement joins TRBV7-2 to TRBJ2-1; 9 bases match TRBD2. Germline trimming cut 4 bases from V and 2 bases from J; bases unmatched to any gene: 6. CDR1 and CDR2 from the germline V gene are SGHTA and FQGNSA. This CDR3 contains 16 residues. The CDR3, as DNA: TGTGCCAGCAGCTCGGGCGCTAGCGGGGCCTACAATGAGCAGTTCTTC. The encoded protein is CASSSGASGAYNEQFF.

This clonotype was seen more than once but under ten times. The chain links TRBV7-2 to TRBJ2-3, with D unclear. The length of the CDR3 is 16 residues. Trimming cost V 3 bases and J 2 bases, with 15 bases left between them. Germline V CDR1 and CDR2: SGHTA, FQGNSA. CDR3 nucleotide sequence: TGTGCCAGCAGCTTCCACTTTGACGGCCTCACAGATACGCAGTATTTT. Translation: CASSFHFDGLTDTQYF.

This sequence joins TRBV2 and TRBJ1-1; a possible D gene is TRBD1 (5 bases). Germline CDR1 is SNHLY and CDR2 is FYNNEI. Between the trimmed V and J ends, which lost 5 bases and 5 bases, there was a span of 15 bases. This CDR3 spans 14 amino acids. CDR3 DNA sequence: TGTGCCAGCAGTCAAACAGGTGAACAGACTGAAGCTTTCTTT. Amino acid sequence: CASSQTGEQTEAFF.

The DNA of the CDR3 is TGCAGTGCTAGAGATCCGTGGAGCACAGATACGCAGTATTTT. Translating gives CSARDPWSTDTQYF. The gene calls are TRBV20-1 and TRBJ2-3, with D unresolved. Germline lookup yields CDR1 DFQATT and CDR2 SNEGSKA (reference sequence). With 0 bases removed from V and 0 bases from J, the gap between germline ends came to 7 bases. The CDR3 runs to 14 residues.

The V gene is TRBV5-4, the J gene TRBJ1-1; D perhaps matches TRBD1 (5 bases). The CDR3 runs to 12 residues. Germline lookup yields CDR1 SGHNT and CDR2 YYREEE (reference sequence). V was trimmed by 5 bases and J by 8 bases, leaving 13 bases between them. The CDR3 nucleotides read TGTGCCAGCAGTTTCGGGGGAGGCGAAGCTTTCTTT. This sequence encodes CASSFGGGEAFF.

In this sample, this clonotype turned up a few times. V gene TRBV20-1 combines with J gene TRBJ1-5; no clear D. Germline values: CDR1 DFQATT, CDR2 SNEGSKA (reference sequence). Trimming removed 2 bases from V and 3 bases from J, with 14 bases in between. The CDR3 contains 15 residues. CDR3 protein: CSARNLVGINQPQHF. Here the CDR3 DNA reads TGCAGTGCTAGAAATTTGGTAGGGATCAATCAGCCCCAGCATTTT.

This clonotype was recorded at least ten times. The chain employs TRBV6-2 or TRBV6-3 and TRBJ1-1, with D hard to call. The germline V gene has CDR1 MNHEY and CDR2 SVGEGT. Trimming removed 6 bases from V and 1 base from J, with 6 bases in between. This CDR3 is built from 12 residues. The CDR3 DNA sequence: TGTGCCAGCAGGAGACAGAACACTGAAGCTTTCTTT. It encodes CASRRQNTEAFF.

J is TRBJ1-1 and V is TRBV7-9; D call uncertain. V lost 5 bases and J lost 2, with 15 bases in between. CDR3 length: 15 amino acids. Germline assignment: CDR1 SEHNR and CDR2 FQNEAQ (reference sequence). DNA of the CDR3: TGTGCCAGCAGCCCCCCCGCCCTTTCAAACACTGAAGCTTTCTTT. Its translation: CASSPPALSNTEAFF.

This clonotype was seen at least ten times. V usage is TRBV7-9 and J usage is TRBJ2-7; 7 bases fit TRBD2. V shed 2 bases, J shed 4 bases, and the junction held 11 bases outside the gene matches. CDR1 and CDR2 from the germline V gene are SEHNR and FQNEAQ (reference sequence). This CDR3 region has 16 residues. The CDR3 DNA follows: TGTGCCAGCAGCTTAACGACTAGCCCTACTGGTTACGAGCAGTACTTC. Its protein product is CASSLTTSPTGYEQYF. Combining the CDR3 with reference TRBV7-9 and TRBJ2-7 gives the whole variable domain DTGVSQNPRHKITKRGQNVTFRCDPISEHNRLYWYRQTLGQGPEFLTYFQNEAQLEKSRLLSDRFSAERPKGSFSTLEIQRTEQGDSAMYLCASSLTTSPTGYEQYFGPGTRLTVT.

This clonotype appeared a few times. The chain joins TRBV7-6 to TRBJ2-3; D gene ambiguous. This CDR3 is 13 amino acids long. The germline V and J ends were trimmed by 1 base and 6 bases, with 8 bases remaining between them. Germline CDR1 and CDR2: SGHVS and FNYEAQ. CDR3 sequence (DNA): TGTGCCAGCAGCTTAGGGTTAGGCGATACGCAGTATTTT. This sequence encodes CASSLGLGDTQYF. The entire variable domain, with the rest obtained from reference TRBV7-6 and TRBJ2-3, is as follows: GAGVSQSPRYKVTKRGQDVALRCDPISGHVSLYWYRQALGQGPEFLTYFNYEAQQDKSGLPNDRFSAERPEGSISTLTIQRTEQRDSAMYRCASSLGLGDTQYFGPGTRLTVL.

The J gene is TRBJ2-2, the V gene TRBV20-1, with 7 bases identical to TRBD1. The CDR3 runs 12 residues. CDR1 and CDR2 from the germline V gene are DFQATT and SNEGSKA (reference sequence). With V trimmed by 6 bases and J by 6 bases, 4 bases remained unmatched. The CDR3 coding sequence is TGCAGTGCCAAAACAGGGGCCGGGGAGCTGTTTTTT. As protein: CSAKTGAGELFF.

This clonotype was observed at least ten times. DNA of the CDR3: TGTGCCAGCAGGCAGCCAAGCTCGGGGCAGGGCAATCAGCCCCAGCATTTT. Its protein is CASRQPSSGQGNQPQHF. The chain joins TRBV12-3 or TRBV12-4 to TRBJ1-5; D may be TRBD1 (5 bases). CDR3 length equals 17 residues. The germline V and J ends were trimmed by 6 bases and 2 bases, with 20 bases remaining between them.

A few counts support this clonotype. V is TRBV7-9 and J is TRBJ2-2; possible D gene TRBD1, 7 bases. Trimming shortened V by 6 bases and J by 4 bases, and 21 bases separated the two germline ends. The CDR3 extends over 17 amino acids. Per the germline V gene, CDR1 is SEHNR and CDR2 is FQNEAQ (reference sequence). CDR3 DNA sequence: TGTGCCAGCAGACCCCGGACGCGGGACAGAAGCACCGGGGAGCTGTTTTTT. It yields the protein CASRPRTRDRSTGELFF.

The chain couples TRBV27 to TRBJ2-7; TRBD1 might be the D (6 bases). Germline-derived CDR1 and CDR2 are MNHEY and SMNVEV (reference sequence). The CDR3 contains 15 residues. The V end was cut by 3 bases, the J end by 3 bases, with 15 bases between. The CDR3 loop is CASSLQGKNFYEQYF. The DNA of the CDR3 is TGTGCCAGCAGTTTGCAGGGGAAGAATTTCTACGAGCAGTACTTC.

This clonotype was found many times. The V call is TRBV7-9, the J call TRBJ1-4; no clear D. The CDR3 has 16 residues. Germline V lookup: CDR1 SEHNR, CDR2 FQNEAQ (reference sequence). V lost 3 bases, J lost 3 bases, and 14 bases lay in between. This CDR3 is CASSLNTFVANEKLFF. For the CDR3, the DNA is TGTGCCAGCAGCTTGAACACCTTTGTAGCTAATGAAAAACTGTTTTTT.

This rearrangement joins TRBV6-2 or TRBV6-3 to TRBJ2-1; D is undetermined. The CDR3 has 17 residues. Trimming cost V 6 bases and J 0 bases, with 18 bases left between them. The V gene's germline CDR1 is MNHEY and CDR2 SVGEGT. CDR3 sequence (DNA): TGTGCCAGCAGCTTATACCCTGGCGATTCCTCCTACAATGAGCAGTTCTTC. Translating it yields CASSLYPGDSSYNEQFF.

The chain uses TRBV28 and TRBJ2-1, with 7 nucleotides matching TRBD1. Germline trimming cut 4 bases from V and 0 bases from J; bases unmatched to any gene: 6. Germline lookup yields CDR1 MDHEN and CDR2 SYDVKM. The CDR3 covers 16 residues. The CDR3 DNA follows: TGTGCCAGCAGTTCCCTCGACAGGGTCTCCTACAATGAGCAGTTCTTC. Its protein is CASSSLDRVSYNEQFF.

This clonotype was detected a few times. The chain joins TRBV2 to TRBJ2-3; 9 bases align to TRBD2. The CDR3 totals 14 residues. Germline CDR1 reads SNHLY; CDR2 reads FYNNEI. V was pared by 4 bases and J by 3 bases, with 2 bases of the junction left unmatched. The CDR3, as DNA: TGTGCCAGCAGTGGACTAGCGGTTACAGATACGCAGTATTTT. Residues: CASSGLAVTDTQYF.

This clonotype was detected a few times. The CDR3 sequence is CASSPQRAQETQYF. In nucleotides, the CDR3 is TGTGCCAGCAGCCCCCAGCGGGCTCAAGAGACCCAGTACTTC. The chain uses TRBV7-2 and TRBJ2-5, with a tentative D call TRBD2 (6 bases). This CDR3 has 14 amino acids. The V gene's germline CDR1 is SGHTA and CDR2 FQGNSA. V lost 5 bases and J 2 bases, leaving 12 bases between the germline ends.

This rearrangement joins TRBV28 to TRBJ2-1; 9 bases are a match to TRBD2. V dropped 4 bases and J dropped 10; count of bases not matched to a gene: 11. Germline V gene data show CDR1 as MDHEN and CDR2 as SYDVKM. The CDR3 has 15 amino acids. The CDR3 sequence: CASSSTAGGEMEQFF. In DNA, the CDR3 is TGTGCCAGCAGTTCGACGGCGGGAGGGGAGATGGAGCAGTTCTTC.

V is TRBV6-2 or TRBV6-3 and J is TRBJ2-5; D may match TRBD1 or TRBD2 (5 bases each). The CDR3 has 14 residues. Trimming took 5 bases from V and 5 from J, leaving 15 bases between them. Germline V gene data show CDR1 as MNHEY and CDR2 as SVGEGT. The CDR3 is CASSGDRIRETQYF. The DNA for the CDR3 is TGTGCCAGCAGTGGGGACCGCATTAGGGAGACCCAGTACTTC.

This clonotype was observed a handful of times. The gene calls are TRBV9 and TRBJ1-1, with D uncertain. The V and J ends lost 0 bases and 0 bases respectively, with 6 bases between them. Germline CDR1 SGDLS, CDR2 YYNGEE. The CDR3 is made up of 14 amino acids. The CDR3 reads CASSVEQMNTEAFF. The DNA for the CDR3 is TGTGCCAGCAGCGTAGAACAGATGAACACTGAAGCTTTCTTT.